The text below deals with one T cell receptor beta chain. What it recognizes is unknown. The CDR3 contains 15 residues. The V end was cut by 0 bases, the J end by 3 bases, with 11 bases between. Germline-derived CDR1 and CDR2 are SGDLS and YYNGEE. Original analysis: The authors compared patient CD8+ clones larger than 1% against published virus-specific TCRB sequences. Only a few of these clones matched. Repertoires were generated with immunoSEQ multiplex PCR, while TCRdb's copy carries only in-frame clones and drops some. That table furnishes V, J and clone size, whereas the DNA furnished D and trimming. The sample holds approximately 21,000 clones, approximately 80% seen once. The data were taken from a study of somatic mutations in cytotoxic T cells in rheumatoid arthritis. Each population, CD4+ and CD8+ cells, was isolated by positive magnetic bead selection and checked for purity by flow cytometry.

Study conclusions and caveats: The top CD8+ clone topped 20% of CD8+ cells in about an eighth of the roughly 65 patients. For CD8+ T-cell clonality, rheumatoid arthritis patients and age-matched healthy controls did not differ significantly.

This chain joins TRBV9 and TRBJ2-3; D remains ambiguous. The material sequenced was CD8+ T cells sorted from blood. The sequence was collected from an adult with rheumatoid arthritis. CDR3 in amino acids: CASSVGGVLTDTQYF. CDR3 coding DNA: TGTGCCAGCAGCGTAGGTGGGGTTTTGACAGATACGCAGTATTTT.